The 11 T cell receptor beta chains listed next were all sequenced from one sample in a study of PD-L1 blockade in urothelial cancer. Produced via immunoSEQ multiplex PCR; TCRdb's table is partial and in-frame only. The sample has under 20,000 clones, roughly 87% seen once; the top ten hold under 6.5%. The sample in question was PBMCs, obtained around atezolizumab (anti-PD-L1) treatment. The receptors were gathered from a man aged 50 to 59 with urothelial cancer.

This rearrangement joins TRBV30 to TRBJ2-5; D gene unclear. This CDR3 has 13 residues. CDR1 and CDR2 (germline): GTSNPN, SVGIG (reference sequence). Trimming left V 0 bases short and J 4 bases short, with 9 bases between. The CDR3: CAWSVPGRETQYF. The CDR3 DNA follows: TGTGCCTGGAGTGTACCAGGTAGAGAGACCCAGTACTTC.

This chain uses TRBV7-9 with TRBJ2-1, with 11 bases matching TRBD2. Looked up from germline, CDR1 is SEHNR and CDR2 is FQNEAQ (reference sequence). Losses at the gene ends were 5 bases for V and 6 bases for J; bases not matched to a gene: 15. CDR3 length: 18 residues. The chain's CDR3 is CASSLPSGGPNWGNEQFF. The CDR3 coding sequence is TGTGCCAGCAGCCTTCCTAGCGGGGGGCCCAACTGGGGCAATGAGCAGTTCTTC.

V is TRBV4-1 and J is TRBJ1-1; TRBD1 aligns across 7 bases. In germline, CDR1 is MGHRA, CDR2 YSYEKL. Trimming at V came to 0 bases and at J to 5 bases, leaving 6 bases not matched to a gene. The CDR3 totals 15 residues. The CDR3 DNA follows: TGCGCCAGCAGCCAAGATGACAGGGCGGGAACTGAAGCTTTCTTT. This translates into CASSQDDRAGTEAFF.

The rearrangement uses TRBV10-2 and TRBJ2-3; tentative D call: TRBD1 (5 bases). Germline CDR1 reads WSHSY; CDR2 reads SAAADI. The ends were cut back, 3 bases at V and 1 base at J, with 11 bases in the middle. This CDR3 spans 15 amino acids. CDR3 amino acids: CASSDRQGGTDTQYF. CDR3 sequence (DNA): TGCGCCAGCAGTGATAGGCAGGGCGGCACAGATACGCAGTATTTT.

The chain carries TRBV11-3 and TRBJ2-3, with 10 nucleotides matching TRBD2. Losses at the gene ends were 5 bases for V and 3 bases for J; bases not matched to a gene: 8. From germline, CDR1 is SGHNT and CDR2 YENEEA. The CDR3 runs to 16 residues. The CDR3 nucleotides are TGTGCCAGCAGCCTCCAGCGGGGGGGAGGTACAGATACGCAGTATTTT. Encoded protein: CASSLQRGGGTDTQYF.

The chain couples TRBV5-6 to TRBJ2-2; TRBD1 aligns across 8 bases. Germline V gives CDR1 SGHDT, CDR2 YYEEEE. CDR3 length: 15 amino acids. The J segment lost 6 bases and the V segment lost 4 bases, leaving 8 bases of the junction unmatched. CDR3 in amino acids: CASSRQGWAAGELFF. CDR3 bases: TGTGCCAGCAGCCGACAGGGGTGGGCAGCCGGGGAGCTGTTTTTT.

Only a few counts were recorded for this clone. This chain links TRBV27 with TRBJ2-3; 7 bases are shared with TRBD1. V shed 3 bases and J 8 bases; nucleotides not matched to a gene: 2. The length of the CDR3 is 12 residues. CDR1 is MNHEY and CDR2 is SMNVEV in the germline V gene (reference sequence). The CDR3 here is CASSFPGGTQYF. The CDR3 bases are TGTGCCAGCAGTTTTCCAGGGGGTACGCAGTATTTT.

The chain links TRBV7-2 to TRBJ2-1, with D perhaps TRBD1 (5 bases). Deletions cut 7 bases from V and 0 bases from J, with 13 bases between. CDR3 length: 15 amino acids. Germline CDR1 SGHTA, CDR2 FQGNSA. Here the CDR3 reads CASIEDRSSYNEQFF. CDR3 coding DNA: TGTGCCAGCATCGAAGACAGATCCTCCTACAATGAGCAGTTCTTC.

The rearrangement joins TRBV7-9 to TRBJ1-1; D gene ambiguous. Germline loops: CDR1 SEHNR, CDR2 FQNEAQ (reference sequence). Trimming cost V 2 bases and J 1 base, with 14 bases left between them. The length of the CDR3 is 16 residues. The CDR3 sequence: CASSLIPVLGNTEAFF. For the CDR3, the DNA is TGTGCCAGCAGCTTAATTCCGGTGCTCGGGAACACTGAAGCTTTCTTT. The variable domain in full, completed from reference TRBV7-9 and TRBJ1-1, reads DTGVSQNPRHKITKRGQNVTFRCDPISEHNRLYWYRQTLGQGPEFLTYFQNEAQLEKSRLLSDRFSAERPKGSFSTLEIQRTEQGDSAMYLCASSLIPVLGNTEAFFGQGTRLTVV.

As DNA, the CDR3 is TGTGCCATCAGTGACGGGGTGGGGAGTCAGCCCCAGCATTTT. This encodes CAISDGVGSQPQHF. This rearrangement joins TRBV10-3 to TRBJ1-5; D gene ambiguous. Germline V gives CDR1 ENHRY, CDR2 SYGVKD. This CDR3 is built from 14 residues. Trimming cost V 3 bases and J 6 bases, with 12 bases left between them.

The CDR3 DNA is TGTGCCAGCAGCGCCCTCAGTTACTCTGGAAACACCATATATTTT. Its protein is CASSALSYSGNTIYF. The chain combines TRBV9 with TRBJ1-3, with D unresolved. The CDR3 runs to 15 residues. V gave up 3 bases and J gave up 0 bases, with 10 bases separating them. Germline V gene data show CDR1 as SGDLS and CDR2 as YYNGEE.